Listed here are 16 T cell receptor beta chains from one sample, sequenced in a study of T cell changes during pregnancy in multiple sclerosis. Libraries were prepared by immunoSEQ multiplex PCR; TCRdb keeps only in-frame clonotypes and omits some of them. The data contain 48,000 or so clones, 94% of them singletons. This specimen consisted of CD4+ T cells from peripheral blood mononuclear cells, obtained in the first trimester of pregnancy. These receptor sequences come from a female donor with multiple sclerosis, enrolled in a pregnancy study.

This chain joins TRBV27 and TRBJ2-3; D call uncertain. V lost 5 bases and J lost 4, with 7 bases in between. The length of the CDR3 is 12 residues. CDR1 is MNHEY, CDR2 SMNVEV, per germline (reference sequence). The CDR3 protein is CASSDPADTQYF. The CDR3 bases are TGTGCCAGCAGTGATCCGGCAGATACGCAGTATTTT.

V is TRBV14 and J is TRBJ2-2; 7 positions agree with TRBD2. Germline V gives CDR1 SGHDN, CDR2 FVKESK. The CDR3 consists of 18 residues. V lost 0 bases, J lost 0 bases, and 7 bases stayed unmatched. CDR3 protein: CASSQDSIGTTNTGELFF. The CDR3 DNA is TGTGCCAGCAGCCAAGATTCCATCGGGACTACGAACACCGGGGAGCTGTTTTTT.

The CDR3, as DNA: TGTGCCAGCAGCGACCGGACAGCTAACACCGGGGAGCTGTTTTTT. This translates into CASSDRTANTGELFF. The chain recombines TRBV9 with TRBJ2-2; the D gene is possibly TRBD1 (6 bases). The CDR3 covers 15 residues. The germline V gene encodes CDR1 SGDLS and CDR2 YYNGEE. V was cut by 3 bases and J by 2 bases, with 11 bases left in between.

A single count supports this clone. This chain links TRBV6-5 with TRBJ2-7; D is undetermined. V was clipped by 4 bases and J by 0 bases, with 7 bases between them. Germline-derived CDR1 and CDR2 are MNHEY and SVGAGI. The CDR3 covers 13 residues. The chain's CDR3 is CASSSPGSYEQYF. The CDR3 DNA reads TGTGCCAGCAGTTCTCCAGGCTCCTACGAGCAGTACTTC.

The rearrangement links TRBV19 to TRBJ1-6; D remains unclear. The CDR3 is 16 residues long. Germline values: CDR1 LNHDA, CDR2 SQIVND (reference sequence). Trimming pared 6 bases from V and 6 bases from J, leaving 18 bases between. In nucleotides, the CDR3 is TGTGCCAGTAGCCCCACCCGGGATGGTAGTAATTCACCCCTCCACTTT. Translating it yields CASSPTRDGSNSPLHF.

V usage is TRBV9 and J usage is TRBJ2-2, with D possibly matching TRBD1 (6 bases). CDR1 is SGDLS, CDR2 YYNGEE, per germline. The V end was cut by 4 bases, the J end by 6 bases, with 10 bases between. This CDR3 spans 13 amino acids. The CDR3 loop reads CASSKQGPGELFF. DNA of the CDR3: TGTGCCAGCAGCAAACAGGGTCCCGGGGAGCTGTTTTTT.

The chain uses TRBV15 and TRBJ2-5, with 8 bases matching TRBD1. CDR1 is LNHNV, CDR2 YYDKDF, per germline (reference sequence). With 0 bases clipped from V and 4 bases from J, the junction kept 4 bases outside the gene matches. The CDR3 runs to 15 residues. Here the CDR3 reads CATSRDQGARETQYF. Here the CDR3 DNA reads TGTGCCACCAGCAGAGATCAGGGGGCACGAGAGACCCAGTACTTC.

The chain couples TRBV19 to TRBJ1-2; D possibly corresponds to TRBD1 (6 bases). The germline CDR1 and CDR2 sequences are LNHDA and SQIVND (reference sequence). CDR3 length equals 14 residues. V lost 4 bases and J 4 bases, leaving 13 bases between the germline ends. In DNA form, the CDR3 reads TGTGCCAGTAGTAGAAACAGGGATAGCTATGGCTACACCTTC. This codes for CASSRNRDSYGYTF. Using reference TRBV19 and TRBJ1-2 for the parts outside the CDR3, the full variable domain is DGGITQSPKYLFRKEGQNVTLSCEQNLNHDAMYWYRQDPGQGLRLIYYSQIVNDFQKGDIAEGYSVSREKKESFPLTVTSAQKNPTAFYLCASSRNRDSYGYTFGSGTRLTVV.

The gene calls are TRBV7-9 and TRBJ2-1; 8 bases align to TRBD1. CDR1 SEHNR and CDR2 FQNEAQ come from the germline V gene (reference sequence). Trimming cost V 0 bases and J 1 base; bases outside gene matches: 8. This CDR3 contains 18 residues. In DNA form, the CDR3 reads TGTGCCAGCAGCTTAGCACCCGGACAGGGTCCTTCCTACAATGAGCAGTTCTTC. Translation gives CASSLAPGQGPSYNEQFF. The entire variable domain, with the rest obtained from reference TRBV7-9 and TRBJ2-1, is as follows: DTGVSQNPRHKITKRGQNVTFRCDPISEHNRLYWYRQTLGQGPEFLTYFQNEAQLEKSRLLSDRFSAERPKGSFSTLEIQRTEQGDSAMYLCASSLAPGQGPSYNEQFFGPGTRLTVL.

The chain joins TRBV5-1 to TRBJ1-2, with D tentatively TRBD1 (5 bases). The ends were cut back, 4 bases at V and 3 bases at J, with 10 bases in the middle. This CDR3 region has 13 residues. Germline CDR1 SGHRS, CDR2 YFSETQ. The CDR3 bases are TGCGCCAGCAGCCGCGACAGCGACTATGGCTACACCTTC. Translation: CASSRDSDYGYTF.

CDR3 amino acids: CASSYSTGVANEKLFF. CDR3 bases: TGTGCCAGCAGTTACTCGACAGGGGTTGCTAATGAAAAACTGTTTTTT. The chain recombines TRBV6-6 with TRBJ1-4; 8 bases fit TRBD1. This CDR3 has 16 residues. The V gene end was trimmed by 0 bases and the J gene end by 3 bases; junction bases not matched to a gene: 3. Looked up from germline, CDR1 is MNHNY and CDR2 is SVGAGI (reference sequence).

V gene TRBV6-1 combines with J gene TRBJ2-4, with 7 nucleotides matching TRBD1. CDR1 and CDR2 from the germline V gene are MNHNS and SASEGT. Trimming removed 2 bases from V and 7 bases from J; junction bases left unmatched: 2. This CDR3 spans 13 amino acids. For the CDR3, the DNA is TGTGCCAGCAGTGAAACAGGGGAGAACATTCAGTACTTC. It specifies CASSETGENIQYF.

This chain connects TRBV5-1 to TRBJ1-4; TRBD1 matches 9 bases. Germline CDR1 is SGHRS and CDR2 is YFSETQ. This CDR3 has 16 residues. V trimming: 4 bases; J trimming: 5 bases; junction bases outside the gene matches: 9. CDR3 sequence reads: CASSQNPGTGNEKLFF. The CDR3 DNA follows: TGCGCCAGCAGCCAAAATCCCGGGACAGGGAATGAAAAACTGTTTTTT.

CDR3 residues: CASSSSGTGTAGELFF. CDR3 sequence (DNA): TGCGCCAGCAGCTCCTCCGGGACTGGAACAGCCGGGGAGCTGTTTTTT. The V call is TRBV5-1, the J call TRBJ2-2; a possible D gene is TRBD2 (6 bases). Trimming took off 3 bases at V and 6 bases at J, with 18 bases between the two ends. The CDR3 covers 16 residues. In germline, CDR1 is SGHRS, CDR2 YFSETQ.

The chain couples TRBV2 to TRBJ2-5; 7 bases map to TRBD2. The V and J ends lost 7 bases and 3 bases, in that order; junction bases with no gene match: 11. The CDR3 has 15 residues. Germline loops: CDR1 SNHLY, CDR2 FYNNEI. CDR3 DNA: TGTGCCAGCACCCTCGGCCCTAGCGGAGAAGAGACCCAGTACTTC. The encoded protein is CASTLGPSGEETQYF. Complete variable domain (other parts from reference TRBV2 and TRBJ2-5): EPEVTQTPSHQVTQMGQEVILRCVPISNHLYFYWYRQILGQKVEFLVSFYNNEISEKSEIFDDQFSVERPDGSNFTLKIRSTKLEDSAMYFCASTLGPSGEETQYFGPGTRLLVL.

V usage is TRBV30 and J usage is TRBJ1-6; D unresolved. The CDR3 length is 12 residues. Germline V gives CDR1 GTSNPN, CDR2 SVGIG (reference sequence). Trimming removed 4 bases at V and 10 bases at J, with 11 bases between. In nucleotides, the CDR3 is TGTGCCTGGAAAAGGGAGGAGTCACCCCTCCACTTT. This codes for CAWKREESPLHF.